The 32 T cell receptor beta chains reported below all come from one sample, sequenced in a study of blood T cell repertoires in COVID-19 (dated by TCRdb to the early 2020s). The library was obtained by the immunoSEQ multiplex PCR assay. TCRdb obtained this table from immuneACCESS and retained in-frame rearrangements with V and J assigned. These tables miss some clones; where compared with another copy, unresolved V genes account for less than half of the shortfall, and the remainder is unexplained. Within this sample are roughly 250,000 clones, with 86% of them counted one time only. The ten largest clones capture about an eighth of the sample. The sample consisted of peripheral blood. All receptors derive from a woman aged 25 to 45 with COVID-19, enrolled during active disease.

The rearrangement uses TRBV4-1 and TRBJ2-7, with D perhaps matching TRBD1 (6 bases). Germline V gives CDR1 MGHRA, CDR2 YSYEKL. The CDR3 runs to 17 residues. Trimming left V 1 base short and J 5 bases short, with 21 bases between. The CDR3 nucleotides read TGCGCCAGCAGCCAAGGTTTCGGCCGTACAGGGTCCCACGAGCAGTACTTC. Translation: CASSQGFGRTGSHEQYF.

The chain combines TRBV11-2 with TRBJ2-1, with D perhaps TRBD2 (6 bases). This CDR3 region has 16 residues. The germline V gene has CDR1 SGHAT and CDR2 FQNNGV. V was shortened by 5 bases and J by 3 bases, with 17 bases between the two germline ends. Here the CDR3 DNA reads TGTGCCAGCAGCGACCCGAGGAGGGTTCTCTACAATGAGCAGTTCTTC. Translating gives CASSDPRRVLYNEQFF.

CDR3: CASSSTSQVYEQYF. DNA for the CDR3: TGTGCCAGCAGCTCCACTAGTCAGGTCTACGAGCAGTACTTC. The chain uses TRBV11-2 and TRBJ2-7, with TRBD2 as a possible D gene (5 bases). The CDR3 totals 14 residues. Germline CDR1 and CDR2: SGHAT and FQNNGV. V lost 4 bases and J 3 bases, leaving 13 bases between the germline ends. The full variable domain, its missing parts supplied by reference TRBV11-2 and TRBJ2-7, is EAGVAQSPRYKIIEKRQSVAFWCNPISGHATLYWYQQILGQGPKLLIQFQNNGVVDDSQLPKDRFSAERLKGVDSTLKIQPAKLEDSAVYLCASSSTSQVYEQYFGPGTRLTVT.

This clone was counted a few times. The chain employs TRBV6-1 and TRBJ1-6; D ambiguous. Trimming cost V 4 bases and J 0 bases, with 16 bases left between them. Germline lookup yields CDR1 MNHNS and CDR2 SASEGT. The CDR3 is 18 residues long. CDR3 in DNA: TGTGCCAGCAGTGCGGGTCGACTTATCAGCTCCTATAATTCACCCCTCCACTTT. Translated, it gives CASSAGRLISSYNSPLHF.

The rearrangement uses TRBV3-1 (or the pseudogene TRBV3-2) and TRBJ1-5; D not resolved. V dropped 4 bases and J dropped 5 bases, with 6 bases sitting between them. The germline gives CDR1 LGHDT, CDR2 YNNKEL (reference sequence). This CDR3 region has 12 residues. This CDR3 is CASSRRDQPQHF. CDR3 sequence (DNA): TGTGCCAGCAGCCGAAGAGATCAGCCCCAGCATTTT.

The chain joins TRBV4-1 to TRBJ1-2; no definite D call. From germline, CDR1 is MGHRA and CDR2 YSYEKL. Trimming left V 0 bases short and J 7 bases short, with 15 bases between. This CDR3 is built from 15 residues. In nucleotides, the CDR3 is TGCGCCAGCAGCCAAGATTCGAGGACGGGGAGTGGCTACACCTTC. The encoded protein is CASSQDSRTGSGYTF.

The chain combines TRBV5-1 with TRBJ2-2; 11 nucleotides align to TRBD2. Losses at the gene ends were 7 bases for V and 5 bases for J; bases not matched to a gene: 7. Germline V gene sequence: CDR1 SGHRS, CDR2 YFSETQ. The CDR3 is 15 residues long. The CDR3 bases are TGCGCCAGCGGAACCGGGACTAGCGGTACCGGGGAGCTGTTTTTT. It yields the protein CASGTGTSGTGELFF.

The chain couples TRBV20-1 to TRBJ1-1; D may be TRBD1 (5 bases). Germline lookup yields CDR1 DFQATT and CDR2 SNEGSKA (reference sequence). The CDR3 is 11 residues long. CDR3 amino acids: CSLGGGTEAFF. In DNA form, the CDR3 reads TGCAGCCTGGGGGGGGGAACGGAAGCTTTCTTT.

The chain combines TRBV28 with TRBJ1-2, with a possible D match to TRBD1 (5 bases). CDR3 size: 20 residues. Germline assignment: CDR1 MDHEN and CDR2 SYDVKM. V lost 2 bases and J 2 bases, leaving 27 bases between the germline ends. DNA of the CDR3: TGTGCCAGCAGTTTACTAGGGGTGGACTTCCCGGGAGACGGAAACTATGGCTACACCTTC. It codes for CASSLLGVDFPGDGNYGYTF.

The V gene is TRBV28, the J gene TRBJ1-6, with 9 bases fitting TRBD1. The CDR3 runs 16 residues. CDR1 is MDHEN, CDR2 SYDVKM, per germline. V dropped 1 base and J dropped 7; count of bases not matched to a gene: 5. CDR3 in amino acids: CASSLLGTGRNSPLHF. CDR3 sequence (DNA): TGTGCCAGCAGTTTATTAGGGACAGGGAGAAATTCACCCCTCCACTTT. Full variable domain (outside the CDR3, taken from reference TRBV28 and TRBJ1-6): DVKVTQSSRYLVKRTGEKVFLECVQDMDHENMFWYRQDPGLGLRLIYFSYDVKMKEKGDIPEGYSVSREKKERFSLILESASTNQTSMYLCASSLLGTGRNSPLHFGNGTRLTVT.

This clone was detected once. The rearrangement uses TRBV18 and TRBJ2-2; D gene ambiguous. Trimming cost V 6 bases and J 1 base, with 6 bases left between them. Per the germline V gene, CDR1 is KGHSH and CDR2 is LQKENI. CDR3 length: 13 residues. The CDR3 protein is CASSERNTGELFF. The CDR3 coding sequence is TGTGCCAGCTCCGAGCGGAACACCGGGGAGCTGTTTTTT.

The chain links TRBV7-7 to TRBJ1-5, with 10 bases lining up with TRBD1. Germline loops: CDR1 SSHAT, CDR2 FNYEAQ (reference sequence). The CDR3 runs 13 residues. Germline trimming cut 5 bases from V and 6 bases from J; bases unmatched to any gene: 1. The CDR3 spells CASSRDRGQPQHF. The CDR3 DNA is TGTGCCAGCAGCCGGGACAGGGGTCAGCCCCAGCATTTT.

The rearrangement uses TRBV5-1 and TRBJ2-1, with 8 bases that match TRBD1. The CDR3 runs 15 residues. With V trimmed by 4 bases and J by 8 bases, 11 bases remained unmatched. Germline V gene data show CDR1 as SGHRS and CDR2 as YFSETQ. CDR3 in amino acids: CASSLGQGSSHEQFF. CDR3 nucleotides: TGCGCCAGCAGCCTAGGACAGGGAAGTTCGCATGAGCAGTTCTTC.

The sample holds one count of this clone. The chain combines TRBV6-4 with TRBJ1-3; 7 nucleotides line up with TRBD1. V lost 0 bases and J lost 3; bases outside the gene matches: 8. CDR1 is MRHNA and CDR2 is SNTAGT in the germline V gene. CDR3 length equals 17 residues. The CDR3 DNA reads as TGTGCCAGCAGTGACTCGAGAAGACAGGGTAATGGAAACACCATATATTTT. It codes for CASSDSRRQGNGNTIYF.

The V and J genes are TRBV18 and TRBJ2-3; D perhaps matches TRBD2 (6 bases). This CDR3 contains 18 residues. V lost 0 bases and J lost 0, with 16 bases in between. Per the germline V gene, CDR1 is KGHSH and CDR2 is LQKENI. CDR3 coding DNA: TGTGCCAGCTCACCACCCTTGCGGGGTCCGTCTAGCACAGATACGCAGTATTTT. As protein: CASSPPLRGPSSTDTQYF.

The rearrangement uses TRBV19 and TRBJ1-1; perhaps TRBD1 as D (6 bases). The CDR3 has 13 amino acids. V lost 6 bases, J lost 1 base, and 9 bases lay in between. Germline lookup yields CDR1 LNHDA and CDR2 SQIVND (reference sequence). Written as DNA, the CDR3 is TGTGCCAGTAGCGAACAGGGGAACACTGAAGCTTTCTTT. Protein: CASSEQGNTEAFF.

This chain's CDR3 is CASSPPSAGVSEQYF. The CDR3, as DNA: TGTGCCAGCTCACCCCCCTCCGCGGGAGTGAGCGAGCAGTACTTC. The chain employs TRBV18 and TRBJ2-7; 7 nucleotides match TRBD2. Germline CDR1 and CDR2: KGHSH and LQKENI. The CDR3 sequence is 15 residues long. Trimming took 3 bases from V and 6 from J; bases not matched to a gene: 11. Drawing the rest from reference TRBV18 and TRBJ2-7, the complete variable domain is NAGVMQNPRHLVRRRGQEARLRCSPMKGHSHVYWYRQLPEEGLKFMVYLQKENIIDESGMPKERFSAEFPKEGPSILRIQQVVRGDSAAYFCASSPPSAGVSEQYFGPGTRLTVT.

This clone was counted between two and nine times. The CDR3: CASSAPDRGRYEQYF. The CDR3, as DNA: TGTGCCAGCAGCGCCCCTGACAGGGGGAGGTACGAGCAGTACTTC. The chain recombines TRBV9 with TRBJ2-7; TRBD1 matches 9 bases. Germline trimming cut 3 bases from V and 4 bases from J; bases unmatched to any gene: 8. The CDR3 covers 15 residues. The germline V gene has CDR1 SGDLS and CDR2 YYNGEE.

V usage is TRBV11-2 and J usage is TRBJ1-1, with D perhaps TRBD1 (6 bases). CDR3 length: 17 residues. CDR1 and CDR2 (germline): SGHAT, FQNNGV. Trimming cost V 8 bases and J 2 bases, with 24 bases left between them. The CDR3 spells CASQEGVSTFTNTEAFF. DNA of the CDR3: TGTGCCAGCCAAGAGGGGGTTTCCACCTTTACTAACACTGAAGCTTTCTTT.

The chain is built from TRBV28 and TRBJ2-2; D is possibly TRBD1 (5 bases). The V end lost 5 bases, the J end lost 13 bases, and 23 bases lay between the germline ends. CDR1 is MDHEN, CDR2 SYDVKM, per germline. The CDR3 contains 15 residues. The CDR3 here is CASSLLGTGAGRLFF. Written as DNA, the CDR3 is TGTGCCAGCAGTCTATTGGGTACAGGAGCAGGACGGCTGTTTTTT.

The rearrangement joins TRBV29-1 to TRBJ1-1; 11 positions agree with TRBD1. The germline V gene has CDR1 SQVTM and CDR2 ANQGSEA. The CDR3 is 18 residues long. V was pared by 2 bases and J by 5 bases, with 16 bases of the junction left unmatched. CDR3 protein: CSVELGVDRGRVWTEAFF. CDR3 bases: TGCAGCGTTGAATTGGGGGTGGACAGGGGGCGCGTTTGGACTGAAGCTTTCTTT.

The chain carries TRBV5-1 and TRBJ1-5; 8 nucleotides align to TRBD1. The CDR3 extends over 15 amino acids. Looked up from germline, CDR1 is SGHRS and CDR2 is YFSETQ. Unmatched junction bases numbered 10, after V lost 5 bases and J lost 6 bases. The CDR3 region has the DNA TGCGCCAGCAGTCCGAGCCCAGGGGGCGGTCAGCCCCAGCATTTT. Translation: CASSPSPGGGQPQHF.

This clone was counted a single time. V gene TRBV6-1 combines with J gene TRBJ2-1; D is perhaps TRBD2 (7 bases). CDR1 is MNHNS and CDR2 is SASEGT in the germline V gene. CDR3 length: 18 amino acids. V was pared by 4 bases and J by 7 bases, with 26 bases between. CDR3 residues: CASSADRSAGAPSNEQFF. In DNA, the CDR3 is TGTGCCAGCAGTGCTGACAGGTCGGCGGGGGCCCCTAGTAATGAGCAGTTCTTC.

The J gene is TRBJ1-2, the V gene TRBV12-5; D may be TRBD1 (5 bases). With 3 bases removed from V and 4 bases from J, the gap between germline ends came to 15 bases. Germline values: CDR1 LGHNT, CDR2 FRNRAP. The CDR3 spans 15 residues. CDR3 DNA sequence: TGTGCTAGTGGTTTAAATGGAAGGCAGGGCTATGGCTACACCTTC. Its protein is CASGLNGRQGYGYTF.

The V gene is TRBV19, the J gene TRBJ2-3; 11 bases are a match to TRBD2. Germline lookup yields CDR1 LNHDA and CDR2 SQIVND (reference sequence). The V gene end was trimmed by 5 bases and the J gene end by 2 bases; junction bases not matched to a gene: 6. The CDR3 is 16 amino acids. The chain's CDR3 is CASSEGLADFTDTQYF. The CDR3 nucleotides read TGTGCCAGTAGTGAGGGACTAGCGGACTTCACAGATACGCAGTATTTT. The full variable domain, with the rest looked up from reference TRBV19 and TRBJ2-3, is DGGITQSPKYLFRKEGQNVTLSCEQNLNHDAMYWYRQDPGQGLRLIYYSQIVNDFQKGDIAEGYSVSREKKESFPLTVTSAQKNPTAFYLCASSEGLADFTDTQYFGPGTRLTVL.

The CDR3 bases are TGTGCCAGCAGCGCAATAGACAGGGTGCATGGCTACACCTTC. Amino acid sequence: CASSAIDRVHGYTF. This rearrangement joins TRBV9 to TRBJ1-2; TRBD1 matches 7 bases. There are 14 residues in the CDR3. The junction had 8 bases not matched to a gene; V was cut back by 3 bases and J by 6 bases. Germline V gene sequence: CDR1 SGDLS, CDR2 YYNGEE.

As regards this clone: Other nucleotide sequences in the sample specify the same CDR3. The chain joins TRBV27 to TRBJ1-1; no clear D. Germline assignment: CDR1 MNHEY and CDR2 SMNVEV (reference sequence). V was pared by 3 bases and J by 8 bases, with 7 bases between. The CDR3 has 11 residues. CDR3 in amino acids: CASSLGSEAFF. CDR3 bases: TGTGCCAGCAGTTTGGGGAGCGAAGCTTTCTTT.

CDR3 residues: CASSLDRIDQPQHF. The CDR3 DNA reads as TGCGCCAGCAGCTTGGACAGGATTGATCAGCCCCAGCATTTT. This chain uses TRBV5-1 with TRBJ1-5, with D tentatively TRBD1 (5 bases). V dropped 0 bases and J dropped 5 bases, with 9 bases sitting between them. The germline gives CDR1 SGHRS, CDR2 YFSETQ. This CDR3 is built from 14 residues.

Concerning this clone itself: Other DNA sequences from this sample encode an identical CDR3 as well. This chain uses TRBV12-3 or TRBV12-4 with TRBJ1-5, with D unresolved. Deletions cut 6 bases from V and 4 bases from J, with 7 bases between. This CDR3 has 12 amino acids. DNA of the CDR3: TGTGCCAGCAGCCGCCAGAATCAGCCCCAGCATTTT. Translating it yields CASSRQNQPQHF.

The rearrangement links TRBV7-5 to TRBJ1-1; TRBD1 is the table's D call and was not checked against the DNA. TRBV7-5 has pseudogene status. The CDR3 contains 15 residues. DNA for the CDR3: TGTGTCAGAAGCTTATGGGGACATTCGAACACTGAAGCTTTCTTT. It yields the protein CVRSLWGHSNTEAFF.

The genes are TRBV3-1 (or the pseudogene TRBV3-2) and TRBJ2-7, with 9 bases aligning to TRBD2. Looked up from germline, CDR1 is LGHDT and CDR2 is YNNKEL (reference sequence). The CDR3 is made up of 16 amino acids. V was pared by 0 bases and J by 4 bases, with 7 bases of the junction left unmatched. The CDR3: CASSQDHSSGVYEQYF. In nucleotides, the CDR3 is TGTGCCAGCAGCCAAGATCACTCTAGCGGGGTATACGAGCAGTACTTC.

The rearrangement links TRBV5-1 to TRBJ2-1; D is unclear. The CDR3 consists of 15 residues. The ends were cut back, 5 bases at V and 3 bases at J, with 15 bases in the middle. The germline gives CDR1 SGHRS, CDR2 YFSETQ. The CDR3 loop is CASSSRVLHYNEQFF. In nucleotides, the CDR3 is TGCGCCAGCAGTAGCCGGGTCCTCCACTACAATGAGCAGTTCTTC.